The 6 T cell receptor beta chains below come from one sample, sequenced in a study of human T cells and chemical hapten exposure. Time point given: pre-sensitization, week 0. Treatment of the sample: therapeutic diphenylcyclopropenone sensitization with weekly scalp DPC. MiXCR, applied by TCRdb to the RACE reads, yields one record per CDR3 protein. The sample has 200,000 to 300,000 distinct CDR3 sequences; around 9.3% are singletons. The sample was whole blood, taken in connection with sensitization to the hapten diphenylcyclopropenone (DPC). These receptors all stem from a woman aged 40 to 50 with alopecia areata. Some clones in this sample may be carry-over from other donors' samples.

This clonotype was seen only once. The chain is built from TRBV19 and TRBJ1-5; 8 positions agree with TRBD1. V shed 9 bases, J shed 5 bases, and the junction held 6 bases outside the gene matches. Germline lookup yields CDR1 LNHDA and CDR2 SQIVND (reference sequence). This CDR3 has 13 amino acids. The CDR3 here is CASRQGPYQPQHF. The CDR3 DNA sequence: TGTGCCAGCAGACAGGGGCCCTATCAGCCCCAGCATTTT.

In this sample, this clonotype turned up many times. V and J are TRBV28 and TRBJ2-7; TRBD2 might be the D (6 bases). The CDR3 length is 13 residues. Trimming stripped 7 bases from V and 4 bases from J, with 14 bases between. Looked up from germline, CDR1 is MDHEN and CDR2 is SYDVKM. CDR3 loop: CASTPGEFYEQYF. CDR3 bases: TGTGCCAGCACCCCGGGGGAGTTTTACGAGCAGTACTTC.

The CDR3 spells CSGWGTLNTGELFF. The CDR3 nucleotides are TGCAGCGGGTGGGGCACCTTGAACACCGGGGAGCTGTTTTTT. The V and J genes are TRBV29-1 and TRBJ2-2, with D maybe TRBD1 (5 bases). Deletions cut 7 bases from V and 1 base from J, with 13 bases between. The CDR3 runs 14 residues. Germline assignment: CDR1 SQVTM and CDR2 ANQGSEA.

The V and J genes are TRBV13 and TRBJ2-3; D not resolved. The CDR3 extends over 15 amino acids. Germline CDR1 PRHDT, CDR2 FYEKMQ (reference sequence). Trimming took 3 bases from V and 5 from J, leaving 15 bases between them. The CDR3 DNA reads TGTGCCAGCAGCTTCCCCTCCCCTGGCGTAGATACGCAGTATTTT. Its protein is CASSFPSPGVDTQYF.

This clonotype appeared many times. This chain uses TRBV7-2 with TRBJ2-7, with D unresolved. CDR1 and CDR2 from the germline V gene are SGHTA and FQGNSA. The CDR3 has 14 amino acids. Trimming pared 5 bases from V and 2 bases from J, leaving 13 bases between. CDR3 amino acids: CASSQPPAAYEQYF. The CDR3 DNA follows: TGTGCCAGCAGCCAACCTCCCGCGGCCTACGAGCAGTACTTC.

The CDR3 reads CASSPGTSVADTQYF. The CDR3 DNA sequence: TGTGCCAGCAGTCCGGGGACTAGCGTGGCAGATACGCAGTATTTT. V is TRBV28 and J is TRBJ2-3; 10 bases fit TRBD2. Germline CDR1 MDHEN, CDR2 SYDVKM. The trim removed 5 bases at V and 4 bases at J, leaving 6 bases unmatched. This CDR3 is 15 amino acids long.